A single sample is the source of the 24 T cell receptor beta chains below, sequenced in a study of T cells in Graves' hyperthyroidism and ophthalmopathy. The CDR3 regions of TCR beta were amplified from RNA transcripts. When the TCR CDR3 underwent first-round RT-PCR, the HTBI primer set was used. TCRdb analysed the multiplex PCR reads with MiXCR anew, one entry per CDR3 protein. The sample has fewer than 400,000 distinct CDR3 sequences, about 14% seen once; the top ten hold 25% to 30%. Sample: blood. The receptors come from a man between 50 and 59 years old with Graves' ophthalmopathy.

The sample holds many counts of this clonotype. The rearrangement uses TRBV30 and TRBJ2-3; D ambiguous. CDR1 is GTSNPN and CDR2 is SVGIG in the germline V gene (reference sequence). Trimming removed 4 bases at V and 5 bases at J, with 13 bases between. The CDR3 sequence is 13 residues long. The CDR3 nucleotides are TGTGCCTGGACCGAGGACCACGGAGATACGCAGTATTTT. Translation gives CAWTEDHGDTQYF.

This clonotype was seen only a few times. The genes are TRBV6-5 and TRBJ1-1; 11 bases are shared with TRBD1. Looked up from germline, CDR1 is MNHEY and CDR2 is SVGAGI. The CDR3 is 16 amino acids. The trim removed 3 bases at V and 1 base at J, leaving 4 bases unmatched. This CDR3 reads CASSYGGQGENTEAFF. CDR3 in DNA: TGTGCCAGCAGTTATGGGGGACAGGGGGAGAACACTGAAGCTTTCTTT.

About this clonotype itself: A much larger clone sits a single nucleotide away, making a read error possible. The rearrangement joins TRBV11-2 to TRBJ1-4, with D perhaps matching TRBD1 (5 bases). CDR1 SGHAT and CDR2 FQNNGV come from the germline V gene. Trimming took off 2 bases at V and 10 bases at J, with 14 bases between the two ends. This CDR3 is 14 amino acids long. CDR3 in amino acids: CASSLLRRGGKLFF. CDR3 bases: TGTGCCAGCAGCTTATTACGGAGGGGAGGAAAACTGTTTTTT.

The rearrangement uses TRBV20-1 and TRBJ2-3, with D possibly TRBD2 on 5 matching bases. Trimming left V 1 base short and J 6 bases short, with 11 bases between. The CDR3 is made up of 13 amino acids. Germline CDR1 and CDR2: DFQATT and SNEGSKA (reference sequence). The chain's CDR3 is CSARGGSRDTQYF. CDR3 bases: TGCAGTGCTAGAGGCGGGTCTCGGGATACGCAGTATTTT.

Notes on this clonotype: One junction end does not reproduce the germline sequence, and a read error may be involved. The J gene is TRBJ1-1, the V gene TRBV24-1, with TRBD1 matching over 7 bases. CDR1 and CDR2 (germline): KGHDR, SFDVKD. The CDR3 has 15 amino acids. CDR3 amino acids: CAASDEGAMNTEAFF. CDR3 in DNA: TGTGCCGCCAGTGATGAGGGGGCTATGAACACTGAAGCTTTCTTT.

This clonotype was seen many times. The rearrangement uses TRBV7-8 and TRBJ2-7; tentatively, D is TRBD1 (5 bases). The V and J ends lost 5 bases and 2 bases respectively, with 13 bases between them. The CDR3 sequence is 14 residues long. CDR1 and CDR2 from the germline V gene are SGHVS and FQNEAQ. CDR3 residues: CASSLGADPYEQYF. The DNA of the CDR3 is TGTGCCAGCAGCCTTGGGGCAGACCCCTACGAGCAGTACTTC.

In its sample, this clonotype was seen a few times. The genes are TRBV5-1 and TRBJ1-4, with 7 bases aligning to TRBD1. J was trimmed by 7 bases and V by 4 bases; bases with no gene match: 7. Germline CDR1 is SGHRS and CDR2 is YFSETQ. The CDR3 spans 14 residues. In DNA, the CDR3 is TGCGCCAGCAGCAGGGGACAGCGTGCTGAAAAACTGTTTTTT. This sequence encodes CASSRGQRAEKLFF.

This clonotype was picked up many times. CDR3 nucleotide sequence: TGTGCCAGCAGTTCGTTAATGAACACTGAAGCTTTCTTT. Protein sequence: CASSSLMNTEAFF. The J gene is TRBJ1-1, the V gene TRBV2, with D hard to call. Between the trimmed V and J ends, which lost 5 bases and 0 bases, there was a span of 7 bases. This CDR3 spans 13 amino acids. Germline V CDR1 and CDR2: SNHLY, FYNNEI.

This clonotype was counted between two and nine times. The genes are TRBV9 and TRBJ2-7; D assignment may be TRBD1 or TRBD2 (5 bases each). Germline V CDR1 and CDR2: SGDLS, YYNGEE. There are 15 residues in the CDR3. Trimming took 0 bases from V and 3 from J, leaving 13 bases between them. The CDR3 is CASSVGDGAGYEQYF. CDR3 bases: TGTGCCAGCAGCGTAGGTGACGGGGCAGGCTACGAGCAGTACTTC.

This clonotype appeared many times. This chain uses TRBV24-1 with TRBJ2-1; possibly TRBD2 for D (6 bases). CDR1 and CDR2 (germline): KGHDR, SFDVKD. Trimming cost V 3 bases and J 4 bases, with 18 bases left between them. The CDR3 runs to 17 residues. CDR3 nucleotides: TGTGCCACCAGTGATCGGCAATCTGGCGGGACTTACAATGAGCAGTTCTTC. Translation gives CATSDRQSGGTYNEQFF.

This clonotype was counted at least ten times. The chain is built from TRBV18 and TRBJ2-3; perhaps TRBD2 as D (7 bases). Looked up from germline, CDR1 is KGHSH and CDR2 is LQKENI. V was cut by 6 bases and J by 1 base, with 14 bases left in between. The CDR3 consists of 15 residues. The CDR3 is CASSGGLIGTDTQYF. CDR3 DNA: TGTGCCAGCTCCGGGGGGCTGATCGGCACAGATACGCAGTATTTT.

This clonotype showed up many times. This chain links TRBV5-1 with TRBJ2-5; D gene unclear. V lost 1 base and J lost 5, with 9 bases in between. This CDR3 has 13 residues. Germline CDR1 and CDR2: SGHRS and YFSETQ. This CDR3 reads CASSLFVSETQYF. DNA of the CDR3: TGCGCCAGCAGCTTGTTCGTTTCGGAGACCCAGTACTTC.

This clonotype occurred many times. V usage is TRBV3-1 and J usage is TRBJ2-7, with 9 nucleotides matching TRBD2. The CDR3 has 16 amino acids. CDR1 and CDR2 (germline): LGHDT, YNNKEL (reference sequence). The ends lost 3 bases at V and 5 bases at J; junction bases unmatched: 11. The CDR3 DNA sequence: TGTGCCAGCAGCCACCCAGCGGGAGGAAAGTTCCACGAGCAGTACTTC. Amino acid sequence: CASSHPAGGKFHEQYF.

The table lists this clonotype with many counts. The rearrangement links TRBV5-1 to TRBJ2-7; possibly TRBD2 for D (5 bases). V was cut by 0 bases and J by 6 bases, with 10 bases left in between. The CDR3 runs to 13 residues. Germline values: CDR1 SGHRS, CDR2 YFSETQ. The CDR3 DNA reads TGCGCCAGCAGCTTGGTTACTAGATCCGAGCAGTACTTC. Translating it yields CASSLVTRSEQYF.

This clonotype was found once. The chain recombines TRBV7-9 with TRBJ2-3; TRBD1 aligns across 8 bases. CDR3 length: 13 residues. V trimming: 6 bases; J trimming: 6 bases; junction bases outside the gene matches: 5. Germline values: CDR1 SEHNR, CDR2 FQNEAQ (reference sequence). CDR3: CASSHGQGDTQYF. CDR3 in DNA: TGTGCCAGCAGTCACGGACAGGGTGATACGCAGTATTTT. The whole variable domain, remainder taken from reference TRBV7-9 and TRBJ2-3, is DTGVSQNPRHKITKRGQNVTFRCDPISEHNRLYWYRQTLGQGPEFLTYFQNEAQLEKSRLLSDRFSAERPKGSFSTLEIQRTEQGDSAMYLCASSHGQGDTQYFGPGTRLTVL.

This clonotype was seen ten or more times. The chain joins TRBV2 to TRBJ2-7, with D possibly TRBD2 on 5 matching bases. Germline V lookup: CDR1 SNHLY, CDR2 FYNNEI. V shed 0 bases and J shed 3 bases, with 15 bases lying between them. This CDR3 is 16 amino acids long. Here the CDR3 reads CASSEAGERANYEQYF. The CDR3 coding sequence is TGTGCCAGCAGTGAAGCGGGCGAGAGGGCCAACTACGAGCAGTACTTC.

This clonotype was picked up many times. The CDR3 nucleotides read TGTGCCAGCAGCCCTTCCGATGGACCCTACGAGCAGTACTTC. Translated: CASSPSDGPYEQYF. J is TRBJ2-7 and V is TRBV3-1; D gene unclear. V shed 4 bases and J shed 2 bases, with 12 bases lying between them. CDR1 and CDR2 from the germline V gene are LGHDT and YNNKEL (reference sequence). This CDR3 has 14 residues.

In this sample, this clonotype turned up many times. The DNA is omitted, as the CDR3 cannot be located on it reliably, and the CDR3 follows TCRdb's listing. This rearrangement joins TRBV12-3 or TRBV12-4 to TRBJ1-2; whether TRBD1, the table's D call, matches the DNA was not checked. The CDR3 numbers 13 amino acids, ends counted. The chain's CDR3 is CASSFGAGRGYTF.

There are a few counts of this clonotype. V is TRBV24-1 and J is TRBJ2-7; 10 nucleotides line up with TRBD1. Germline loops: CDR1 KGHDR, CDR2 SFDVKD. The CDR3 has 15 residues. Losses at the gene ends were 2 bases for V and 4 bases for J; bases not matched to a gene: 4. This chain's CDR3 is CATSDSRQGAYEQYF. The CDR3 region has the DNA TGTGCCACCAGTGATTCGCGACAGGGGGCATACGAGCAGTACTTC.

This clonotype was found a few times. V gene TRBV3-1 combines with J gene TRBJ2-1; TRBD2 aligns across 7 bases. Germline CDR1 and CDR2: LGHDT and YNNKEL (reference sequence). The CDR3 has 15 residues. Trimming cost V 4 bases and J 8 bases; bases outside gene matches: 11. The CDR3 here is CASSPTGLPTDEQFF. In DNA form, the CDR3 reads TGTGCCAGCAGCCCTACGGGACTACCAACCGATGAGCAGTTCTTC.

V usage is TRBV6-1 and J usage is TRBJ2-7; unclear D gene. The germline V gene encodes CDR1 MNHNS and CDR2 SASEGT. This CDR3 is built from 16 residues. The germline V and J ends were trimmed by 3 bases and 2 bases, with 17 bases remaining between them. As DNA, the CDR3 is TGTGCCAGCAGTGACAACATGCGACTCCAGGCCTACGAGCAGTACTTC. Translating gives CASSDNMRLQAYEQYF.

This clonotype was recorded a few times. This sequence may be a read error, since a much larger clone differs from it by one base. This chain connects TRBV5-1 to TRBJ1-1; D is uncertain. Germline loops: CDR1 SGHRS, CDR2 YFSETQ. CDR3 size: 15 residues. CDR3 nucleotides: TGCGTCAGCAGCTTGGAGCGGCAGATGAACACTGAAGCTTTCTTT. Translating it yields CVSSLERQMNTEAFF.

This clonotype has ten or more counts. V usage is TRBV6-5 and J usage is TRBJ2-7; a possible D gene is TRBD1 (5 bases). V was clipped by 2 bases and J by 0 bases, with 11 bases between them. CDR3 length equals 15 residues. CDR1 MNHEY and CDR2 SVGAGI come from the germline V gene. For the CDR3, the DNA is TGTGCCAGCAGTTACCTAAGACAGAGCTCCTACGAGCAGTACTTC. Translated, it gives CASSYLRQSSYEQYF.

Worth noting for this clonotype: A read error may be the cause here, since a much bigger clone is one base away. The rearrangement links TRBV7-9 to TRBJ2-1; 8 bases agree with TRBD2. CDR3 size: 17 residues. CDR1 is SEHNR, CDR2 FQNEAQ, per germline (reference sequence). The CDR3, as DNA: TGTGCCAGCAGCCCCGGTCGAGATAGCGGGGACGACAATGAGCAGCTCTTC. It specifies CASSPGRDSGDDNEQLF.